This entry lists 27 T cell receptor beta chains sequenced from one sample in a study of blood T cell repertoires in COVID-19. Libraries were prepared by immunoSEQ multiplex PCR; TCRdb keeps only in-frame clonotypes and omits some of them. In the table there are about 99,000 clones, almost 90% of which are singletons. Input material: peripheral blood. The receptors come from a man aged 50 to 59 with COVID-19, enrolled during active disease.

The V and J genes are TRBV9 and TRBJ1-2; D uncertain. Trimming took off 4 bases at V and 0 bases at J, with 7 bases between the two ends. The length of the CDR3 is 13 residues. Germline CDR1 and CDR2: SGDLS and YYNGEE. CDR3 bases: TGTGCCAGCAGCCCAAACACTAACTATGGCTACACCTTC. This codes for CASSPNTNYGYTF.

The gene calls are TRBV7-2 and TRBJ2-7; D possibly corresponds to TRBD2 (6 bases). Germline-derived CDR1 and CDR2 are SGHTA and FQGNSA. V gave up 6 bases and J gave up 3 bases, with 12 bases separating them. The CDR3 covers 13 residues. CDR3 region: CASRIAASYEQYF. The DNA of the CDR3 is TGTGCCAGCAGGATAGCGGCCAGCTACGAGCAGTACTTC.

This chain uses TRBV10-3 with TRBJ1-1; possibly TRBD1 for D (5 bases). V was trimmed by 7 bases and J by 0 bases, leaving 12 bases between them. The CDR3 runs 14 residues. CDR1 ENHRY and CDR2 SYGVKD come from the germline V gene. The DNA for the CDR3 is TGTGCCATCAAGCAGGGCAGCTTGAACACTGAAGCTTTCTTT. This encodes CAIKQGSLNTEAFF.

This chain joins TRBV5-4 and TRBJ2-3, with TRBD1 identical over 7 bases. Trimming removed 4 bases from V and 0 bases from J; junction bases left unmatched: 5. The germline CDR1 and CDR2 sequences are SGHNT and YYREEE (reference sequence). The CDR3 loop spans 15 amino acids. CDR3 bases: TGTGCCAGCAGCCCCAACAGGGGTAGCACAGATACGCAGTATTTT. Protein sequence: CASSPNRGSTDTQYF.

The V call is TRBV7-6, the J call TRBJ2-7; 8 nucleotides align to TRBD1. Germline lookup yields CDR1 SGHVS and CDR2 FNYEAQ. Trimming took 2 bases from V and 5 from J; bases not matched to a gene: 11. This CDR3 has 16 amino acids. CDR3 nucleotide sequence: TGTGCCAGCAGCTTATCAAGGACAGGGTCATCTCACGAGCAGTACTTC. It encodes CASSLSRTGSSHEQYF.

The CDR3 DNA reads as TGTGCCACCAGCAGAGATCTTGAAAGCGGAACCGCGAACACCGGGGAGCTGTTTTTT. Protein sequence: CATSRDLESGTANTGELFF. V usage is TRBV15 and J usage is TRBJ2-2, with D tentatively TRBD2 (5 bases). V was pared by 0 bases and J by 0 bases, with 17 bases between. Germline-derived CDR1 and CDR2 are LNHNV and YYDKDF (reference sequence). This CDR3 is built from 19 residues.

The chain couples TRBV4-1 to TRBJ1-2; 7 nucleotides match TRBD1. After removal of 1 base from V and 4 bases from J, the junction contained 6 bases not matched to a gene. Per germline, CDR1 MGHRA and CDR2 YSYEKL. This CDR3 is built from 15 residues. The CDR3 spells CASSQGTGSFYGYTF. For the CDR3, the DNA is TGCGCCAGCAGCCAAGGGACAGGTTCCTTCTATGGCTACACCTTC.

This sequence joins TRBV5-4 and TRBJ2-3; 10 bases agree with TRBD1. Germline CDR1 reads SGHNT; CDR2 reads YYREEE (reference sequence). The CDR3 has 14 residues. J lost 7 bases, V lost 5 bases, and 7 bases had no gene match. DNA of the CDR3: TGTGCCAGCAGTACCGGGACAGGGGTAAATACGCAGTATTTT. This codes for CASSTGTGVNTQYF.

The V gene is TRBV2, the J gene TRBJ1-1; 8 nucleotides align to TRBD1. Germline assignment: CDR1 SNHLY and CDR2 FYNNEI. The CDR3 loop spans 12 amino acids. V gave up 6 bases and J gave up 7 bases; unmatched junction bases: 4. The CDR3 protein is CASSPGQVEAFF. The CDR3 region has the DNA TGTGCCAGCAGCCCGGGACAGGTTGAAGCTTTCTTT.

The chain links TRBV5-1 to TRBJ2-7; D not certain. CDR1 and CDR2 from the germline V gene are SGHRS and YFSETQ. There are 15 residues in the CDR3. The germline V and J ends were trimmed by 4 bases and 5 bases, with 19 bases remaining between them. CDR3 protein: CASSRKRTALDEQYF. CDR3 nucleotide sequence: TGCGCCAGCAGCAGGAAGCGAACCGCTTTGGACGAGCAGTACTTC.

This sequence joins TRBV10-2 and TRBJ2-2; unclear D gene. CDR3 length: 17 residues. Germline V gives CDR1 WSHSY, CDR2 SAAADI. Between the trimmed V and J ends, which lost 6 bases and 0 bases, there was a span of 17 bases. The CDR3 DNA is TGCGCCAGCAGGACCGGGTTCGGGTCCACGAACACCGGGGAGCTGTTTTTT. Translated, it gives CASRTGFGSTNTGELFF.

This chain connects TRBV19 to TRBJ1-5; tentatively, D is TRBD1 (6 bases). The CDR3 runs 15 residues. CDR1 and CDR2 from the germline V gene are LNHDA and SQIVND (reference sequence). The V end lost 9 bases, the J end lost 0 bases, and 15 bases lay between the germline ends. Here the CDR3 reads CARHGQQYSNQPQHF. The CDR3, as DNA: TGTGCCAGGCATGGACAGCAGTATAGCAATCAGCCCCAGCATTTT.

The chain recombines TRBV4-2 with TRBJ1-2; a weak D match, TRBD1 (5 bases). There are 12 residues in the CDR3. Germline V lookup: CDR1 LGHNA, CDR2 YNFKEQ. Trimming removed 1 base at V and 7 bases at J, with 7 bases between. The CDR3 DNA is TGTGCCAGCAGCCAAGTGGGGCTTGGCTACACCTTC. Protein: CASSQVGLGYTF.

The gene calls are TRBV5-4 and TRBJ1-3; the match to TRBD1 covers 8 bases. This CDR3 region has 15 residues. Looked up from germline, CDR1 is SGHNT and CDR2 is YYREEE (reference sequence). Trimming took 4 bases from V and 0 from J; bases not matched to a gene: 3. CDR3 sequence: CASSQGASSGNTIYF. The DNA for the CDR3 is TGTGCCAGCAGCCAGGGGGCTTCCTCTGGAAACACCATATATTTT.

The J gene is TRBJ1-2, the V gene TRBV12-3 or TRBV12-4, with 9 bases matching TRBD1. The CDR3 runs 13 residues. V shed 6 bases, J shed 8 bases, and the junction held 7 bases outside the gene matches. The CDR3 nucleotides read TGTGCCAGCAGATTCGGACAGGGGAACGGCTACACCTTC. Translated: CASRFGQGNGYTF.

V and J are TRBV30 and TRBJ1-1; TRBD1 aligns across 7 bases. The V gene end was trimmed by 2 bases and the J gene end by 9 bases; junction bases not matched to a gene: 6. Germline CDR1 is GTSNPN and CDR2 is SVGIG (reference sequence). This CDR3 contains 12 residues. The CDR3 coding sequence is TGTGCCTGGAGTACAGGGGAGTTTAAAGCTTTCTTT. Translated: CAWSTGEFKAFF.

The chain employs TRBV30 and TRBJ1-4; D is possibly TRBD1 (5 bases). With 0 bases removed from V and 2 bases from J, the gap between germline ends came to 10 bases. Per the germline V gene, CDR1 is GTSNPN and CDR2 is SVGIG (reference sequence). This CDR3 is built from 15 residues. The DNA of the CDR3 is TGTGCCTGGAGTGTACGGGGGTATACTAATGAAAAACTGTTTTTT. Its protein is CAWSVRGYTNEKLFF.

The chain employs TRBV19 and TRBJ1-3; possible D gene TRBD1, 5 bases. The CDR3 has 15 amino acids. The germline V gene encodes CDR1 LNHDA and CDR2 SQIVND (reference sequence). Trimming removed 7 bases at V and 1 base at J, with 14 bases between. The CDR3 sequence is CASTTRQGSGNTIYF. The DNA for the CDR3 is TGTGCCAGTACTACTCGTCAGGGATCTGGAAACACCATATATTTT.

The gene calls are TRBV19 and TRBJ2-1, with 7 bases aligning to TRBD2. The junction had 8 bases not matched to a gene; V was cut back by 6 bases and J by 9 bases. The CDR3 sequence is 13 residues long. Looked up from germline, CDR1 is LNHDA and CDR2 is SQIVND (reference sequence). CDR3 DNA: TGTGCCAGTAGCAACGTCCGGGGGGTTGAGCAGTTCTTC. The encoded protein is CASSNVRGVEQFF.

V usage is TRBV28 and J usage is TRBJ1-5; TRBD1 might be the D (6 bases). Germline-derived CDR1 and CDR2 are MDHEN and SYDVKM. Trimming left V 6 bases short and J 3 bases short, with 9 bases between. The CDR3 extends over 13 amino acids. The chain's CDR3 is CASSGQNNQPQHF. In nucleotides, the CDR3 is TGTGCCAGCAGCGGACAGAACAATCAGCCCCAGCATTTT.

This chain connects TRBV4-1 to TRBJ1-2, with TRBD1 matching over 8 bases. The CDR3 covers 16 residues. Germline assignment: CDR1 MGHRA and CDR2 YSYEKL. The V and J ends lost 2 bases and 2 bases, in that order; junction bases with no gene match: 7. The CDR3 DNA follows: TGCGCCAGCAGCCAACCGAGGACAGGGAGGAACTATGGCTACACCTTC. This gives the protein CASSQPRTGRNYGYTF.

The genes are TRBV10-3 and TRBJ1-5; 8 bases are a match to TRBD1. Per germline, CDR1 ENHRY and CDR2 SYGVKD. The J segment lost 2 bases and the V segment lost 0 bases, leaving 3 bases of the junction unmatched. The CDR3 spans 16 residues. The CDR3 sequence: CAISESSGGRNQPQHF. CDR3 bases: TGTGCCATCAGTGAGTCATCAGGGGGCCGCAATCAGCCCCAGCATTTT.

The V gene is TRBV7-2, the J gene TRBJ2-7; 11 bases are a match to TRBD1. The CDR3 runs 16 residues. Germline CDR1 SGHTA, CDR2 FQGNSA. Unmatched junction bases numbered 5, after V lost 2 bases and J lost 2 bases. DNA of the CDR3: TGTGCCAGCAGCTTAAGAGAGGGACAGGGGGCCTACGAGCAGTACTTC. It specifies CASSLREGQGAYEQYF.

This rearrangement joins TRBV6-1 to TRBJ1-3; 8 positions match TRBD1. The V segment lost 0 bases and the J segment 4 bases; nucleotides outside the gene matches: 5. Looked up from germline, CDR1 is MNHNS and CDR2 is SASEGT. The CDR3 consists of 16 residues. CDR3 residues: CASSEASGGRGNTIYF. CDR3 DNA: TGTGCCAGCAGTGAAGCCTCAGGGGGCAGGGGAAACACCATATATTTT.

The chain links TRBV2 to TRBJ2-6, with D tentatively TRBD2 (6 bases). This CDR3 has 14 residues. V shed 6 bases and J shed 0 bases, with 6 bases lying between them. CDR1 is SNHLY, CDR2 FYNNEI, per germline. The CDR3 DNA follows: TGTGCCAGCAGCGGGAGCTCTGGGGCCAACGTCCTGACTTTC. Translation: CASSGSSGANVLTF.

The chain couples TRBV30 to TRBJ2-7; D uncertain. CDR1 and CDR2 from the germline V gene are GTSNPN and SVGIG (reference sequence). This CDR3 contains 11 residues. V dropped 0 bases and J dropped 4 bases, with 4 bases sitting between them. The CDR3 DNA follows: TGTGCCTGGAGTGTATCTTACGAGCAGTACTTC. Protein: CAWSVSYEQYF.

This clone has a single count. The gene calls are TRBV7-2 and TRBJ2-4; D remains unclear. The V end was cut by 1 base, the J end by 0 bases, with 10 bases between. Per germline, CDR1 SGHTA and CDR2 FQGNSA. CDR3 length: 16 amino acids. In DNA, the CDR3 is TGTGCCAGCAGCTTAGGGCTGACTCTAGCCAAAAACATTCAGTACTTC. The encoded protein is CASSLGLTLAKNIQYF.